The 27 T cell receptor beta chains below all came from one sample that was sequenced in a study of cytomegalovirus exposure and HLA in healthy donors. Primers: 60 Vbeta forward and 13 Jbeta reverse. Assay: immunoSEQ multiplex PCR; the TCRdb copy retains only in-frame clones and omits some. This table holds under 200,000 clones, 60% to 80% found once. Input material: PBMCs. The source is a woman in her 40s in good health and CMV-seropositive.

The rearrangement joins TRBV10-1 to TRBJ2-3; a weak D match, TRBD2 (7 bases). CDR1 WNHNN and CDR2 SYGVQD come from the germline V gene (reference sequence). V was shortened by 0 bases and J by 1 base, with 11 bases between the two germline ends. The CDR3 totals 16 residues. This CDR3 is CASSESSGTRTDTQYF. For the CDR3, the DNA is TGCGCCAGCAGTGAGTCCAGCGGGACACGCACAGATACGCAGTATTTT.

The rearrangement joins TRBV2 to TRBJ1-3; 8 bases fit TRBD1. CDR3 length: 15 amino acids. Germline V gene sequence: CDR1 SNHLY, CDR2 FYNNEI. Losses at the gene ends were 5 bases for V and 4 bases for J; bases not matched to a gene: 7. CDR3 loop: CASSQVGQVGNTIYF. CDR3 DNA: TGTGCCAGCAGTCAAGTGGGACAGGTCGGAAACACCATATATTTT.

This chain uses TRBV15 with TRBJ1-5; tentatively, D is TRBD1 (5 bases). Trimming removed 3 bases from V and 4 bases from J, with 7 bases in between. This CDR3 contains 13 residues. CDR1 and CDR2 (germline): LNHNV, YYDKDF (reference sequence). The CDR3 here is CATSRGGNQPQHF. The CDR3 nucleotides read TGTGCCACCAGCAGGGGGGGGAATCAGCCCCAGCATTTT.

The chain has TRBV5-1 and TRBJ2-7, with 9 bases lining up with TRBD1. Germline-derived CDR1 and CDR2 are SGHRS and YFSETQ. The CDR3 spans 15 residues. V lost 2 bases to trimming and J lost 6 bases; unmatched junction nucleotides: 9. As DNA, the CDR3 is TGCGCCAGCAGCTTCACAGGGGGCGTTTTTGGCGAGCAGTACTTC. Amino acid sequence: CASSFTGGVFGEQYF.

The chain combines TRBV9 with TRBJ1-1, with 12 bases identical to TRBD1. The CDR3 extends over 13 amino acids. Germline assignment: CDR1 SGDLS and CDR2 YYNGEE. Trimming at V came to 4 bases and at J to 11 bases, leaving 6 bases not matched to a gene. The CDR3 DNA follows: TGTGCCAGCAGCCAGGGACAGGGGGCAGGGGCTTTCTTT. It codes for CASSQGQGAGAFF.

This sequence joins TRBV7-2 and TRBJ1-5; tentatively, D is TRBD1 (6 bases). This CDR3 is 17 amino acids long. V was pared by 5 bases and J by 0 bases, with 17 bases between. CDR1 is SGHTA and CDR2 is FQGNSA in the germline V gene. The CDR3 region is CASSPQGSRYSNQPQHF. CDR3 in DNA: TGTGCCAGCAGCCCGCAGGGGTCGAGGTATAGCAATCAGCCCCAGCATTTT.

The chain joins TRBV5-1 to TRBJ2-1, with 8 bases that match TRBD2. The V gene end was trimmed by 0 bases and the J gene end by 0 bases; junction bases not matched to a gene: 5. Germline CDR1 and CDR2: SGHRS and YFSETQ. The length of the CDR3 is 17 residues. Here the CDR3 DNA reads TGCGCCAGCAGCTTGGTTAGCGGGACCTCCTCCTACAATGAGCAGTTCTTC. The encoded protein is CASSLVSGTSSYNEQFF.

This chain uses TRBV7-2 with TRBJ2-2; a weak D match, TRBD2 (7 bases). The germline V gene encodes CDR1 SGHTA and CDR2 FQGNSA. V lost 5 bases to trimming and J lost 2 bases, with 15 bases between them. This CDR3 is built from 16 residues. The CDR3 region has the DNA TGTGCCAGCAGCCAGAGGGGGGGCACAAACACCGGGGAGCTGTTTTTT. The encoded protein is CASSQRGGTNTGELFF.

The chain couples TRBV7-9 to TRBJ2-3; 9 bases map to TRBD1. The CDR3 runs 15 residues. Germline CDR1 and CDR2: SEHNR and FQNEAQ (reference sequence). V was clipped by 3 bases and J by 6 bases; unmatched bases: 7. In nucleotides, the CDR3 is TGTGCCAGCAGCTTGACAGGGGGTTCTTATGATACGCAGTATTTT. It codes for CASSLTGGSYDTQYF.

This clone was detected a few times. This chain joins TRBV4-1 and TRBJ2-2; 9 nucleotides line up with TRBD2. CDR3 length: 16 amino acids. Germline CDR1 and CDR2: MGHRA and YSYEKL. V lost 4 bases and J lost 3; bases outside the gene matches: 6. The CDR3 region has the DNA TGCGCCAGCAGCCCTGGACTAGCGAGATACACCGGGGAGCTGTTTTTT. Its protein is CASSPGLARYTGELFF.

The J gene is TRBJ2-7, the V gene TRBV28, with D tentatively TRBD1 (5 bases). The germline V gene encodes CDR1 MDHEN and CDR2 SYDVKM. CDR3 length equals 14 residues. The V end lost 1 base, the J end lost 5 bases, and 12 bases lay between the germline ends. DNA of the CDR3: TGTGCCAGCAGTTTATATCGGCAGGGCCACGAGCAGTACTTC. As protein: CASSLYRQGHEQYF.

CDR3 residues: CATRAWRGEAVYGYTF. CDR3 sequence (DNA): TGTGCCACCCGGGCGTGGCGTGGGGAGGCGGTATACGGCTACACCTTC. V and J are TRBV14 and TRBJ1-2; the D is unclear. CDR1 is SGHDN, CDR2 FVKESK, per germline. Trimming cost V 10 bases and J 8 bases, with 29 bases left between them. CDR3 length equals 16 residues. The full variable domain, in which reference TRBV14 and TRBJ1-2 provide the parts outside the CDR3, is EAGVTQFPSHSVIEKGQTVTLRCDPISGHDNLYWYRRVMGKEIKFLLHFVKESKQDESGMPNNRFLAERTGGTYSTLKVQPAELEDSGVYFCATRAWRGEAVYGYTFGSGTRLTVV.

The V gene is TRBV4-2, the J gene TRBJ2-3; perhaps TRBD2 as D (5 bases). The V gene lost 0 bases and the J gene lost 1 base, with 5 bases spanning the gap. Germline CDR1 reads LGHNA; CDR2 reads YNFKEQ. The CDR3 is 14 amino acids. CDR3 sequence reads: CASSQERGTDTQYF. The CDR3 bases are TGTGCCAGCAGCCAAGAGAGGGGCACAGATACGCAGTATTTT.

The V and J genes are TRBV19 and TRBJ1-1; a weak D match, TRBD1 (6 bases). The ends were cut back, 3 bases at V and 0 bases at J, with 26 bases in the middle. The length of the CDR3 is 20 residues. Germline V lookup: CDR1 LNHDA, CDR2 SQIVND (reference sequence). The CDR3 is CASSIGTTGRKGGVNTEAFF. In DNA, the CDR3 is TGTGCCAGTAGTATCGGGACTACAGGTAGGAAGGGGGGAGTGAACACTGAAGCTTTCTTT.

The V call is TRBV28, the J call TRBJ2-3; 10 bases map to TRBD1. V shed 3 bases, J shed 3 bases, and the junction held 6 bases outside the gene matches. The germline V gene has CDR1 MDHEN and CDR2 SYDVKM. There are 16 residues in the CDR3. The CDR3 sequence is CASSLTGQGTTDTQYF. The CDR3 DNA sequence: TGTGCCAGCAGTTTGACGGGACAGGGGACAACAGATACGCAGTATTTT.

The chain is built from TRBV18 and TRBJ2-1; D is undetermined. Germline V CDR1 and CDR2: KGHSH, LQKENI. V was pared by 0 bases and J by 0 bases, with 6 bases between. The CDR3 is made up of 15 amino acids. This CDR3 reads CASSPPLSSYNEQFF. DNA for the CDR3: TGTGCCAGCTCACCACCTTTGAGCTCCTACAATGAGCAGTTCTTC.

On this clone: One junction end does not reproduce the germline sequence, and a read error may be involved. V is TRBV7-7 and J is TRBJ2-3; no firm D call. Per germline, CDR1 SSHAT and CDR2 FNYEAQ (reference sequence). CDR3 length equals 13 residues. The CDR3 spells CASSLHGAVTQYF. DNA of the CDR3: TGTGCTAGCAGCTTACACGGAGCTGTAACGCAGTATTTT. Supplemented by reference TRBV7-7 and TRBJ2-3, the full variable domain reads GAGVSQSPRYKVTKRGQDVTLRCDPISSHATLYWYQQALGQGPEFLTYFNYEAQPDKSGLPSDRFSAERPEGSISTLTIQRTEQRDSAMYRCASSLHGAVTQYFGPGTRLTVL.

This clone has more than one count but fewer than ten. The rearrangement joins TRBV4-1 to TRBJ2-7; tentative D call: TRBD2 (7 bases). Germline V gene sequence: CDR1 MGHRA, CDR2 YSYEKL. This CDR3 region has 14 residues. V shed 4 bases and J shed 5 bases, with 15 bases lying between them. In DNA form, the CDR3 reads TGCGCCAGCAGCCTTCGCGGGGGCCCGAACGAGCAGTACTTC. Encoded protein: CASSLRGGPNEQYF.

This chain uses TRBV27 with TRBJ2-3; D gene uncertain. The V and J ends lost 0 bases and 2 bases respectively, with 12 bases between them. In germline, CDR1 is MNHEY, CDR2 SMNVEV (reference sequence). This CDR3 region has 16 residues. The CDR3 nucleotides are TGTGCCAGCAGTTTATCGCGGCCCTTGTCCACAGATACGCAGTATTTT. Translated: CASSLSRPLSTDTQYF.

The CDR3 DNA sequence: TGCAGCGTCGACCGGGGGGATACGCAGTATTTT. Its translation: CSVDRGDTQYF. The chain recombines TRBV29-1 with TRBJ2-3; tentative D call: TRBD2 (6 bases). Germline V lookup: CDR1 SQVTM, CDR2 ANQGSEA. V dropped 6 bases and J dropped 6 bases, with 10 bases sitting between them. The CDR3 has 11 amino acids.

The CDR3 DNA follows: TGCGCCAGCAGCCAAGATTGGCAGGGCCCCTATGGCTACACCTTC. Amino acid sequence: CASSQDWQGPYGYTF. The J gene is TRBJ1-2, the V gene TRBV4-1; TRBD1 is a possible D gene (5 bases). Trimming cost V 0 bases and J 4 bases, with 12 bases left between them. The CDR3 is 15 amino acids. In germline, CDR1 is MGHRA, CDR2 YSYEKL.

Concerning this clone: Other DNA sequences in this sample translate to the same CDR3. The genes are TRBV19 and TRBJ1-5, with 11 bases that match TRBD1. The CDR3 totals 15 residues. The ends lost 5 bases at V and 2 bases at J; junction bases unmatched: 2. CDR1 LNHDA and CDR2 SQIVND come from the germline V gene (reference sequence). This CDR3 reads CASSRTGGGNQPQHF. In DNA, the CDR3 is TGTGCCAGTAGTCGGACAGGGGGCGGCAATCAGCCCCAGCATTTT.

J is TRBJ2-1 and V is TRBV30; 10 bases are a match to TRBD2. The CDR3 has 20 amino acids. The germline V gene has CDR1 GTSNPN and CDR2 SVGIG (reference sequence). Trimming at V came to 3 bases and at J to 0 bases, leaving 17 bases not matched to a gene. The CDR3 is CAWRARLAGGPPGSYNEQFF. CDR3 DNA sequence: TGTGCCTGGAGGGCACGATTAGCGGGAGGCCCCCCGGGCTCCTACAATGAGCAGTTCTTC.

DNA for the CDR3: TGTGCCAGCAGCTTAGCTGGGGGCGTCACAGATACGCAGTATTTT. Protein sequence: CASSLAGGVTDTQYF. This sequence joins TRBV11-3 and TRBJ2-3; weak D call: TRBD1 (6 bases). The CDR3 length is 15 residues. Germline lookup yields CDR1 SGHNT and CDR2 YENEEA. The V end lost 1 base, the J end lost 2 bases, and 10 bases lay between the germline ends.

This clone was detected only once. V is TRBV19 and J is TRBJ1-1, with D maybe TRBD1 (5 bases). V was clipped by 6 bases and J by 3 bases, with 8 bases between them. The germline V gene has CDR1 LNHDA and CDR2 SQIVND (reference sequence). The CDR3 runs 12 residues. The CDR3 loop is CASRTGYTEAFF. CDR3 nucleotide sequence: TGTGCCAGTAGAACAGGTTACACTGAAGCTTTCTTT.

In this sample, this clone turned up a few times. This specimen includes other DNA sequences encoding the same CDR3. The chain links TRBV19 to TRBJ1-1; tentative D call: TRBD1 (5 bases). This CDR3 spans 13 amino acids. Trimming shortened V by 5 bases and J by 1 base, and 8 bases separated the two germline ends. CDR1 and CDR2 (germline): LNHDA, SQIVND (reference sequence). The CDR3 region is CASSPRGNTEAFF. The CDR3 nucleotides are TGTGCCAGTAGTCCTAGGGGGAACACTGAAGCTTTCTTT.

The CDR3 sequence is CANIGVQETQYF. CDR3 in DNA: TGTGCCAACATAGGGGTACAAGAGACCCAGTACTTC. This chain connects TRBV28 to TRBJ2-5, with D possibly TRBD1 on 5 matching bases. CDR1 and CDR2 from the germline V gene are MDHEN and SYDVKM. This CDR3 has 12 amino acids. V was clipped by 10 bases and J by 2 bases, with 11 bases between them.